This T cell receptor beta chain is from a study of identical twins. General study findings and limits: There were fewer insertions in abundant cord blood beta clonotypes, but memory repertoires showed no such pattern.

This clonotype came up a few times. Its matching antigen is unknown. Every donor was a healthy Caucasian. TCRdb processed the 5' RACE reads anew with MiXCR; each CDR3 protein has one entry. The sample lists about 530,000 distinct CDR3 sequences; roughly 15% were seen once. Germline V gene lookup returns CDR1 MNHEY and CDR2 SVGAGI. J gave up 5 bases and V 4 bases, and 15 bases lay outside the gene matches. The CDR3 is 17 residues long. This same sample was also taken into another study, of yellow fever vaccine responses in identical twins.

The origin of this receptor is a woman in her late teens or twenties in good health. This chain uses TRBV6-5 with TRBJ1-1; 8 bases match TRBD1. Material for sequencing was CD4+ T cells sorted from blood. This CDR3 reads CASSSRTGTFRRTEAFF. The CDR3 nucleotides read TGTGCCAGCAGTTCCCGGACAGGGACGTTCAGGAGGACTGAAGCTTTCTTT.